Each of the 17 T cell receptor beta chains below was sequenced from the same sample in a study of blood T cell repertoires in COVID-19. The table came from immunoSEQ multiplex PCR; TCRdb's copy has only in-frame clones and leaves some out. The table has over 150,000 clones, 70% to 85% seen once. Specimen: peripheral blood. The receptors here all came from a human donor in a cohort sampled during active COVID-19.

The chain couples TRBV5-6 to TRBJ1-2, with D perhaps matching TRBD1 (6 bases). Germline values: CDR1 SGHDT, CDR2 YYEEEE. V lost 2 bases and J lost 7, with 9 bases in between. The CDR3 has 12 residues. In nucleotides, the CDR3 is TGTGCCAGCAGCTTATACAGGGTTGGCTACACCTTC. Amino acids: CASSLYRVGYTF.

This clone was observed a handful of times. The J gene is TRBJ2-1, the V gene TRBV7-3; 7 bases match TRBD2. Germline V gene lookup returns CDR1 SGHTA and CDR2 FQGTGA. Unmatched junction bases numbered 4, after V lost 0 bases and J lost 2 bases. The CDR3 runs 16 residues. CDR3 DNA: TGTGCCAGCAGCTTAACTGGGGGGGAAACCTACAATGAGCAGTTCTTC. This translates into CASSLTGGETYNEQFF.

The chain links TRBV6-5 to TRBJ1-1; 8 bases line up with TRBD1. The CDR3 extends over 13 amino acids. V shed 6 bases, J shed 6 bases, and the junction held 6 bases outside the gene matches. The germline gives CDR1 MNHEY, CDR2 SVGAGI. CDR3 sequence (DNA): TGTGCCAGCAGCACGACAGGGGAGGCTGAAGCTTTCTTT. Translation gives CASSTTGEAEAFF.

This clone was detected only once. The chain has TRBV4-2 and TRBJ2-3, with 10 bases aligning to TRBD1. The V gene's germline CDR1 is LGHNA and CDR2 YNFKEQ. There are 16 residues in the CDR3. V dropped 2 bases and J dropped 1; count of bases not matched to a gene: 3. CDR3 sequence (DNA): TGTGCCAGCAGCCAAAAGACAGGGGGCCGCACAGATACGCAGTATTTT. Its protein is CASSQKTGGRTDTQYF.

The V and J genes are TRBV6-5 and TRBJ2-3, with TRBD2 as a possible D gene (5 bases). The V gene's germline CDR1 is MNHEY and CDR2 SVGAGI. Trimming cost V 6 bases and J 4 bases, with 14 bases left between them. This CDR3 contains 14 residues. The CDR3, as DNA: TGTGCCAGCAGCCGGGGAGAGCGTGCAGATACGCAGTATTTT. Residues: CASSRGERADTQYF.

The chain carries TRBV5-6 and TRBJ2-7; tentatively, D is TRBD2 (6 bases). Deletions cut 1 base from V and 2 bases from J, with 22 bases between. CDR1 is SGHDT and CDR2 is YYEEEE in the germline V gene. The CDR3 is 18 amino acids. The CDR3 spells CASSLYAAGFVTPYEQYF. The CDR3 nucleotides are TGTGCCAGCAGCTTGTACGCGGCGGGATTTGTAACCCCCTACGAGCAGTACTTC.

The chain couples TRBV15 to TRBJ2-7, with a tentative D call TRBD2 (6 bases). This CDR3 has 16 amino acids. Germline assignment: CDR1 LNHNV and CDR2 YYDKDF (reference sequence). V was shortened by 3 bases and J by 1 base, with 16 bases between the two germline ends. The CDR3 region has the DNA TGTGCCACCAGCAGGGATCCGGGACTGGGTTCCTACGAGCAGTACTTC. It translates to CATSRDPGLGSYEQYF.

The J gene is TRBJ1-1, the V gene TRBV6-5; D is unresolved. V was pared by 2 bases and J by 1 base, with 5 bases between. CDR3 size: 13 residues. The germline gives CDR1 MNHEY, CDR2 SVGAGI. In DNA form, the CDR3 reads TGTGCCAGCAGTTACGGAGGGAACACTGAAGCTTTCTTT. Residues: CASSYGGNTEAFF.

This clone was observed a single time. The chain links TRBV2 to TRBJ1-5; tentative D call: TRBD1 (5 bases). The CDR3 covers 13 residues. Deletions cut 1 base from V and 5 bases from J, with 6 bases between. Germline V gene data show CDR1 as SNHLY and CDR2 as FYNNEI. CDR3 amino acids: CASSEGGYQPQHF. The CDR3 coding sequence is TGTGCCAGCAGTGAAGGGGGCTATCAGCCCCAGCATTTT.

This clone has more than one count but fewer than ten. The genes are TRBV28 and TRBJ1-2, with a tentative D call TRBD1 (6 bases). This CDR3 is built from 13 residues. Trimming shortened V by 3 bases and J by 7 bases, and 12 bases separated the two germline ends. Germline lookup yields CDR1 MDHEN and CDR2 SYDVKM. The CDR3 DNA reads TGTGCCAGCAGTTTGAGAGGGGGTATTGGCTACACCTTC. Translated, it gives CASSLRGGIGYTF.

The rearrangement links TRBV6-5 to TRBJ1-1; 10 bases are a match to TRBD1. The CDR3 covers 14 residues. CDR1 and CDR2 (germline): MNHEY, SVGAGI. V trimming: 5 bases; J trimming: 4 bases; junction bases outside the gene matches: 4. This chain's CDR3 is CASSRDRGGTEAFF. CDR3 DNA: TGTGCCAGCAGTCGGGACAGGGGTGGCACTGAAGCTTTCTTT.

This rearrangement joins TRBV2 to TRBJ2-3; D gene ambiguous. Germline V gives CDR1 SNHLY, CDR2 FYNNEI. The CDR3 has 12 amino acids. Trimming shortened V by 4 bases and J by 6 bases, and 8 bases separated the two germline ends. The CDR3 reads CASSALSDTQYF. As DNA, the CDR3 is TGTGCCAGCAGTGCCTTGTCGGATACGCAGTATTTT.

This clone was seen just once. The V call is TRBV12-5, the J call TRBJ1-2, with a possible D match to TRBD1 (6 bases). The CDR3 is 15 residues long. CDR1 and CDR2 from the germline V gene are LGHNT and FRNRAP. V lost 6 bases and J lost 4, with 18 bases in between. Written as DNA, the CDR3 is TGTGCTAGTGGCCCCGGACAGAGAACGACCTATGGCTACACCTTC. Translated, it gives CASGPGQRTTYGYTF.

The rearrangement joins TRBV6-5 to TRBJ1-5; TRBD1 matches 7 bases. There are 15 residues in the CDR3. Germline CDR1 is MNHEY and CDR2 is SVGAGI. V gave up 5 bases and J gave up 4 bases; unmatched junction bases: 8. The CDR3 loop reads CASSPTGQENQPQHF. Here the CDR3 DNA reads TGTGCCAGCAGTCCTACTGGACAGGAAAATCAGCCCCAGCATTTT.

The chain couples TRBV15 to TRBJ1-2; 8 bases match TRBD1. CDR1 is LNHNV and CDR2 is YYDKDF in the germline V gene (reference sequence). J gave up 4 bases and V 5 bases, and 6 bases lay outside the gene matches. The CDR3 has 14 residues. CDR3 coding DNA: TGTGCCACCAGCGGTATCGGACAGGGCTATGGCTACACCTTC. This sequence encodes CATSGIGQGYGYTF.

The chain links TRBV27 to TRBJ1-1, with a tentative D call TRBD1 (6 bases). The germline gives CDR1 MNHEY, CDR2 SMNVEV (reference sequence). The CDR3 sequence is 13 residues long. Trimming shortened V by 5 bases and J by 1 base, and 8 bases separated the two germline ends. The CDR3 loop is CASSRTENTEAFF. CDR3 sequence (DNA): TGTGCCAGCAGTCGGACAGAGAACACTGAAGCTTTCTTT.

This chain links TRBV5-8 with TRBJ2-7, with a tentative D call TRBD1 (7 bases). CDR1 SGHTS and CDR2 YDEGEE come from the germline V gene. Between the trimmed V and J ends, which lost 2 bases and 3 bases, there was a span of 15 bases. CDR3 length: 15 amino acids. The DNA for the CDR3 is TGTGCCAGCAGCTTCAGGGCAGGGGGGCTCTACGAGCAGTACTTC. Amino acids: CASSFRAGGLYEQYF.